This record looks at one T cell receptor (beta chain) sequence and its context. The method was immunoSEQ multiplex PCR; TCRdb's version includes in-frame clones alone and lacks a portion of them. The sample has 300,000 to 350,000 clones, roughly 86% seen once; the top ten hold approximately 9.4%. The data were obtained in a study of blood T cell repertoires in COVID-19. Germline V lookup: CDR1 DFQATT, CDR2 SNEGSKA (reference sequence). V lost 6 bases, J lost 5 bases, and 10 bases lay in between. The CDR3 length is 11 residues. The origin of this receptor is a man in his thirties or forties with COVID-19, enrolled during active disease. This chain joins TRBV20-1 and TRBJ1-2, with unresolved D. The sequenced sample was peripheral blood. The CDR3 DNA sequence: TGCAGTGCCACGACATCGTATGGCTACACCTTC. It encodes CSATTSYGYTF.